A few counts support the clone carrying this T cell receptor (beta chain). The data derive from a study of blood T cells in healthy people across ages. Deletions cut 1 base from V and 4 bases from J, with 17 bases between. The CDR3 is 17 amino acids. The germline V gene has CDR1 LGHDT and CDR2 YNNKEL (reference sequence). Combining a sample-barcoded 5' primer with a J-beta primer mix, a second PCR ran for roughly 6 to 12 cycles. TCRdb re-called the 5' RACE reads with MiXCR, one entry per CDR3 protein. The data contain about 750,000 distinct CDR3 sequences, 53% of them singletons. Sample: blood. The chain combines TRBV3-1 with TRBJ1-5; TRBD1 might be the D (6 bases). The source is a man older than 75 in good health. The CDR3 region has the DNA TGTGCCAGCAGCCAAGGGGGGGCGGGTAGAGCAAATCAGCCCCAGCATTTT. Translated, it gives CASSQGGAGRANQPQHF.